Sequencing of this T cell receptor beta chain was carried out in a study of cytomegalovirus exposure and HLA in healthy donors. Study-wide results and caveats: The study had only CMV serostatus as immune exposure information.

CDR3 size: 14 residues. The V gene lost 1 base and the J gene lost 9 bases, with 14 bases spanning the gap. Germline V lookup: CDR1 SGHRS, CDR2 YFSETQ. The PCR used 60 Vbeta and 13 Jbeta primers. Using immunoSEQ multiplex PCR, the repertoire was profiled, and TCRdb retains in-frame clones only, with some absent. This table has 75,000 to 95,000 clones, 50% to 75% appearing once. This clone was found once. Its antigen is unidentified. Sequencing used PBMCs. The chain couples TRBV5-1 to TRBJ2-1; no firm D call. The TCR comes from a man aged 25 to 40 in good health and CMV-seronegative. In DNA form, the CDR3 reads TGCGCCAGCAGCTTGAGTTCCAGATCAGGTGAGCAGTTCTTC. Translating it yields CASSLSSRSGEQFF.